The 2 T cell receptor beta chains in this list originate from one sample, sequenced in a study of T cells in Graves' hyperthyroidism and ophthalmopathy. RNA transcripts yielded amplified TCR beta CDR3 regions. RT-PCR in the first round (using the HTBI primer set) targeted the TCR CDR3. TCRdb passed the multiplex PCR reads through MiXCR, listing each CDR3 protein once. The table includes 730,000 or so distinct CDR3 sequences, approximately 18% detected once. Source material: blood. The source is a woman aged 45-65 years with Graves' hyperthyroidism that later progressed to Graves' ophthalmopathy.

V and J are TRBV7-9 and TRBJ2-6; D gene ambiguous. The V and J ends lost 1 base and 1 base respectively, with 8 bases between them. Germline values: CDR1 SEHNR, CDR2 FQNEAQ (reference sequence). The CDR3 runs to 16 residues. CDR3 nucleotide sequence: TGTGCCAGCAGCTTAGATCCGGGTTCTGGGGCCAACGTCCTGACTTTC. This sequence encodes CASSLDPGSGANVLTF.

A few counts support this clonotype. The V call is TRBV10-3, the J call TRBJ2-2; no reliable D call. V lost 5 bases to trimming and J lost 0 bases, with 7 bases between them. The germline V gene has CDR1 ENHRY and CDR2 SYGVKD. The CDR3 totals 14 residues. In DNA, the CDR3 is TGTGCCATCAGTCGCGGACCGAACACCGGGGAGCTGTTTTTT. Its translation: CAISRGPNTGELFF.